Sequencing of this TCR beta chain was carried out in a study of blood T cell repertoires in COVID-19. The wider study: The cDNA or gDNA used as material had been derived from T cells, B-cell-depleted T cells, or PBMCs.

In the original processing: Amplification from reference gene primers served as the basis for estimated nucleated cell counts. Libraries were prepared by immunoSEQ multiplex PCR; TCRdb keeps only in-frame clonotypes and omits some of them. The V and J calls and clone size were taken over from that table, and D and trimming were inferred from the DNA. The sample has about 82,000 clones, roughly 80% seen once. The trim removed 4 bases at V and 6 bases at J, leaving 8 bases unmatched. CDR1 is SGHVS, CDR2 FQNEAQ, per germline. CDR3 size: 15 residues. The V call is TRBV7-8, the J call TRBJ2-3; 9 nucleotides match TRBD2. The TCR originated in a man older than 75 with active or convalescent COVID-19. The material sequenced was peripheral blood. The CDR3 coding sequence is TGTGCCAGCAGCTCCGCGGGGGGGTTCATCGATACGCAGTATTTT. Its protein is CASSSAGGFIDTQYF.